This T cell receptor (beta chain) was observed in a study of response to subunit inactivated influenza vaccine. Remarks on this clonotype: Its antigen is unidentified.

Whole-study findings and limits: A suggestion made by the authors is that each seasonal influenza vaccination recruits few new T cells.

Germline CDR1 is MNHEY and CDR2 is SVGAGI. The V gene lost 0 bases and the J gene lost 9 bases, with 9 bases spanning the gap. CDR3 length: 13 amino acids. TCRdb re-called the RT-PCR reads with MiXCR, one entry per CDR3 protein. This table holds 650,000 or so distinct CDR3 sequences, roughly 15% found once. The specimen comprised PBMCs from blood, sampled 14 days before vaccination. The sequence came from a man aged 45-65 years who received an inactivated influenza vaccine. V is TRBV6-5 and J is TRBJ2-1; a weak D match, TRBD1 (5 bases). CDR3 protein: CASSYSTAGEQFF. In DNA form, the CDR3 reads TGTGCCAGCAGTTACTCGACAGCAGGTGAGCAGTTCTTC.